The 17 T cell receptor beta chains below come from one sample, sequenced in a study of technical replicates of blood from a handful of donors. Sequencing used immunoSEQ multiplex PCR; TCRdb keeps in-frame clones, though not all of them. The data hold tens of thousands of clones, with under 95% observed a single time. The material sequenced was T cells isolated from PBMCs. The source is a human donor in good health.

CDR3 in amino acids: CAISEWLPASNQPQHF. The CDR3 DNA is TGTGCCATCAGTGAGTGGCTTCCCGCTAGCAATCAGCCCCAGCATTTT. The chain is built from TRBV10-3 and TRBJ1-5; D uncertain. From germline, CDR1 is ENHRY and CDR2 SYGVKD. The ends were cut back, 1 base at V and 0 bases at J, with 10 bases in the middle. This CDR3 contains 16 residues.

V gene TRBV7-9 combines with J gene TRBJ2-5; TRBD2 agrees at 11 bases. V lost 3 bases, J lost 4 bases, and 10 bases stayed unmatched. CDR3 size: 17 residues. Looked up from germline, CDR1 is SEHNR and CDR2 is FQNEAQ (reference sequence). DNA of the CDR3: TGTGCCAGCAGCTTCTTCGCTAGCGGGAGGAGGCGAGAGACCCAGTACTTC. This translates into CASSFFASGRRRETQYF.

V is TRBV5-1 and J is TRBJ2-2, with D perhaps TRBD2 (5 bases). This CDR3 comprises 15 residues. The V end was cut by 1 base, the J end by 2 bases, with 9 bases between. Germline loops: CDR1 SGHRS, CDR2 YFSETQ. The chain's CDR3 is CASSLTRLNTGELFF. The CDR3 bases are TGCGCCAGCAGCTTGACTAGGCTAAACACCGGGGAGCTGTTTTTT.

CDR3 residues: CASSLRTGDGYTF. The CDR3, as DNA: TGCGCCAGCAGCCTCCGGACAGGGGATGGCTACACCTTC. The chain recombines TRBV5-1 with TRBJ1-2, with 9 positions matching TRBD1. V gave up 4 bases and J gave up 6 bases; unmatched junction bases: 4. The germline V gene encodes CDR1 SGHRS and CDR2 YFSETQ. The CDR3 is 13 residues long.

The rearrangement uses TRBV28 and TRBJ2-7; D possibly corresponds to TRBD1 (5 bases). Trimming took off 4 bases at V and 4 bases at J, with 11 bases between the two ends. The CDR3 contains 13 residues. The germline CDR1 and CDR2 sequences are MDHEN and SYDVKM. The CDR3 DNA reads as TGTGCCAGCAGTTCCGACAGCACATACGAGCAGTACTTC. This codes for CASSSDSTYEQYF.

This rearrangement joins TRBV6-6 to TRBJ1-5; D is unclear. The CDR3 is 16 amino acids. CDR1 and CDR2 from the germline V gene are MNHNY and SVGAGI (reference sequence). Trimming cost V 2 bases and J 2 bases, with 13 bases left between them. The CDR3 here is CASSYVVPTGNQPQHF. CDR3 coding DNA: TGTGCCAGCAGTTACGTCGTCCCAACGGGCAATCAGCCCCAGCATTTT.

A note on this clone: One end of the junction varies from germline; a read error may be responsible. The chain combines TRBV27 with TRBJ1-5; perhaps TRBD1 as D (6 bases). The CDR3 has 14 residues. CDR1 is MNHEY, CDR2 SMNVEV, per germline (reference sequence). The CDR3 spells CASSFWGGNQPQHF. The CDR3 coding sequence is TGTGCCAGCAGTTTTTGGGGGGGCAACCAGCCCCAGCATTTT.

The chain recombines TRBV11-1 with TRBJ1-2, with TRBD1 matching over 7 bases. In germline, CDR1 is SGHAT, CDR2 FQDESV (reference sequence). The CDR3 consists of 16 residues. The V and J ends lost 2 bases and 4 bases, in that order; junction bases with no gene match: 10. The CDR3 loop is CASSLLGDSPGYGYTF. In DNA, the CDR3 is TGTGCCAGCAGCTTATTGGGGGACAGTCCAGGCTATGGCTACACCTTC.

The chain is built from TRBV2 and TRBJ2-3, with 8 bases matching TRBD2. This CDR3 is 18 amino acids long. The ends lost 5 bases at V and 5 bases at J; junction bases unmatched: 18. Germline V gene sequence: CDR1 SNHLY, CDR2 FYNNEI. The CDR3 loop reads CASSKRLLAGRHGDTQYF. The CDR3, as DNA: TGTGCCAGCAGTAAGCGACTTTTAGCGGGGCGACACGGAGATACGCAGTATTTT.

This CDR3 is CASSLETQYF. In DNA, the CDR3 is TGTGCCAGCAGCCTAGAGACCCAGTACTTC. V is TRBV5-8 and J is TRBJ2-5; D is ambiguous. Trimming took off 4 bases at V and 4 bases at J, with 2 bases between the two ends. Per the germline V gene, CDR1 is SGHTS and CDR2 is YDEGEE. This CDR3 is built from 10 residues.

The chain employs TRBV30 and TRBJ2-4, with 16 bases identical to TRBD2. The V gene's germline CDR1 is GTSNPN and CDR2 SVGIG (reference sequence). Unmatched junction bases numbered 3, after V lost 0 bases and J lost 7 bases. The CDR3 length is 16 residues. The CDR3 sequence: CAWSVLGLAGGNIQYF. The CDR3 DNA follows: TGTGCCTGGAGTGTCCTGGGACTAGCGGGAGGGAACATTCAGTACTTC.

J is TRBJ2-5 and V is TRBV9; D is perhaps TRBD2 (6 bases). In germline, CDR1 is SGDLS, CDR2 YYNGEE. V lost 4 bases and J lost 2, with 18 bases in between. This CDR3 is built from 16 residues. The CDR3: CASSPASLGGQETQYF. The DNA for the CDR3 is TGTGCCAGCAGCCCCGCGTCGCTTGGAGGGCAAGAGACCCAGTACTTC.

CDR3 residues: CASSQDREGNTEAFF. CDR3 DNA: TGCGCCAGCAGCCAAGATCGGGAGGGAAACACTGAAGCTTTCTTT. The rearrangement joins TRBV4-1 to TRBJ1-1, with D uncertain. The germline gives CDR1 MGHRA, CDR2 YSYEKL. V dropped 0 bases and J dropped 2 bases, with 10 bases sitting between them. The CDR3 length is 15 residues.

The DNA of the CDR3 is TGTGCCAGCAGCCCTCGAACAGGAAACACCATATATTTT. Amino acids: CASSPRTGNTIYF. This chain uses TRBV5-4 with TRBJ1-3, with D uncertain. This CDR3 has 13 residues. Trimming stripped 4 bases from V and 4 bases from J, with 9 bases between. CDR1 and CDR2 from the germline V gene are SGHNT and YYREEE (reference sequence).

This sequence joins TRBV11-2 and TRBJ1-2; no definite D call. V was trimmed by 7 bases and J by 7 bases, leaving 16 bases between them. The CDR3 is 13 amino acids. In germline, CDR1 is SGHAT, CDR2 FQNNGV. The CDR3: CASTEVRRAGYTF. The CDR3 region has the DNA TGTGCCAGCACGGAGGTTCGACGGGCTGGCTACACCTTC.

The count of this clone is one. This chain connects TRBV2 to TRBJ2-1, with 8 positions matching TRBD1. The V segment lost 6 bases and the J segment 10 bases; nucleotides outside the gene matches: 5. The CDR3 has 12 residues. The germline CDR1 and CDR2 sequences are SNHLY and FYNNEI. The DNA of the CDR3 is TGTGCCAGCAGCGTTGACAGGGGCGAGCAGTTCTTC. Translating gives CASSVDRGEQFF.

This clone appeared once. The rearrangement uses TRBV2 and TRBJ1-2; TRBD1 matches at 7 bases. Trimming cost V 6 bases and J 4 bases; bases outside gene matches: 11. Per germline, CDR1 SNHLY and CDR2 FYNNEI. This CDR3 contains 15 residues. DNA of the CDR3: TGTGCCAGCAGGTTTCAGGGGGGCACTGTCTATGGCTACACCTTC. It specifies CASRFQGGTVYGYTF.